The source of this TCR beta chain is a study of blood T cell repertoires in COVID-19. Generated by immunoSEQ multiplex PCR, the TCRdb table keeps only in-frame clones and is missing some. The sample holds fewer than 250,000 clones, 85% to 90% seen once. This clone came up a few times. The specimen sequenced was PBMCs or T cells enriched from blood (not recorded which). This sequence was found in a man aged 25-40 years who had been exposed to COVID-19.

The CDR3 sequence is CASSSPTQRTSGFTDTQYF. The CDR3 bases are TGTGCCAGCAGCTCCCCAACACAACGGACTAGCGGATTCACAGATACGCAGTATTTT. V is TRBV5-6 and J is TRBJ2-3; 10 positions match TRBD2. The V gene end was trimmed by 3 bases and the J gene end by 2 bases; junction bases not matched to a gene: 15. The CDR3 totals 19 residues. The germline V gene encodes CDR1 SGHDT and CDR2 YYEEEE.